These T cell receptor beta chains were read from a single sample in a study of healthy donors' naive CD4 and CD8 T cells. MiXCR was run by TCRdb on the reads, yielding one entry per CDR3 protein. The sample has approximately 200,000 distinct CDR3 sequences, around 70% seen once. The material sequenced was naive CD4+ and CD8+ T cells sorted from blood, pooled from several donors. The source of these receptors is a pool of human donors in good health; the sample pools cells from several healthy donors. Both conserved end residues are part of each CDR3. D genes are given only for firm matches. A row's size may be missing; if present it is once, few, many or a size class.

v_call	d_call	clone_size	j_call	cdr3_nt	cdr3_aa
TRBV7-6	TRBD2	.	TRBJ2-3	TGTGCCAGCAGGGACGGGGCTACTAGCGGAGATACGCAGTATTTT	CASRDGATSGDTQYF
TRBV19	TRBD2	.	TRBJ2-3	TGTGCCAGTAGTATTAGGACTAGCGGGAGTAGAACAGATACGCAGTATTTT	CASSIRTSGSRTDTQYF
TRBV5-4	TRBD2	.	TRBJ2-1	TGTGCCAGCAGCCCCGGTGGAGGGAGGGACTACAATGAGCAGTTCTTC	CASSPGGGRDYNEQFF
TRBV5-1	.	.	TRBJ1-5	TGCGCCAGCAGCCCGCAATGGGGTGGGCCCCAGCATTTT	CASSPQWGGPQHF
TRBV4-3	.	.	TRBJ1-2	TGCGCCAGCAGCGAAACCGGGACTTATAACTATGGCTACACCTTC	CASSETGTYNYGYTF
TRBV6-1	.	.	TRBJ1-6	TGTGCCAGCCGGGTCGGTTCACCCCTCCACTTT	CASRVGSPLHF
TRBV19	.	few	TRBJ1-1	TGTGCCAGTAGTGAGGGACATCTGAACACTGAAGCTTTCTTT	CASSEGHLNTEAFF
TRBV6-5	TRBD1	.	TRBJ1-6	TGTGCCAGCAGTCTTGGAGCAGGGGGCTGGAATTCACCCCTCCACTTT	CASSLGAGGWNSPLHF
TRBV6-5	TRBD2	once	TRBJ2-5	TGTGCCAGCGGTCCAAGCGGGAGGATCCCAGAGACCCAGTACTTC	CASGPSGRIPETQYF
TRBV27	.	.	TRBJ1-3	TGTGCCAGCAGCCTGGGATCTCCCGGTAGTGGAAACACCATATATTTT	CASSLGSPGSGNTIYF
TRBV15	.	.	TRBJ2-5	TGTGCCACAATCCGGGGGACGCCCGATTTACAAGAGACCCAGTACTTC	CATIRGTPDLQETQYF
TRBV11-2	.	.	TRBJ2-5	TGTGCCAGCAGCCGCGAACAGGGAACTTGGGAGACCCAGTACTTC	CASSREQGTWETQYF
TRBV15	.	.	TRBJ2-7	TGTGCCACCAGCCTCCTCCGGGGACACTGGAGAGACGAGCAGTACTTC	CATSLLRGHWRDEQYF
TRBV2	.	.	TRBJ2-1	TGTGCCAGCACGCTGGAGGGATACAATGAGCAGTTCTTC	CASTLEGYNEQFF
TRBV19	TRBD2	.	TRBJ2-1	TGTGCCAGTAGTATCCCCGGACTAGTCCAATACAATGAGCAGTTCTTC	CASSIPGLVQYNEQFF
TRBV18	.	.	TRBJ2-7	TGTGCCAGCTCACCCGCCCAGTGGTACGAGCAGTACTTC	CASSPAQWYEQYF
TRBV4-2	.	.	TRBJ2-3	TGTGCCAGCAGCCAAGAACCTGGGTTTCAAGATACGCAGTATTTT	CASSQEPGFQDTQYF
TRBV24-1	TRBD1	.	TRBJ2-7	TGTGCCACCAGTGATCCCAGAACAGGGGGTAACTCCTACGAGCAGTACTTC	CATSDPRTGGNSYEQYF
TRBV20-1	.	.	TRBJ2-7	TGCAGTGCTAGTTCCAGGGCCCACGAGCAGTACTTC	CSASSRAHEQYF